Below are 28 T cell receptor beta chains sequenced from a single sample in a study of shared clonotypes between healthy human individuals. The data were produced by immunoSEQ multiplex PCR, yet TCRdb's version contains in-frame clones alone and is incomplete. Of fewer than 550,000 clones in the sample, about 80% were seen once. Sequenced: PBMCs. The receptors derive from a woman aged 40 to 55 in good health. Some clones in this sample may be carry-over from other donors' samples.

The V gene is TRBV5-6, the J gene TRBJ1-1; D call uncertain. The CDR3 length is 14 residues. CDR1 and CDR2 (germline): SGHDT, YYEEEE. Trimming took off 0 bases at V and 2 bases at J, with 8 bases between the two ends. CDR3 protein: CASSLGHRNTEAFF. In DNA, the CDR3 is TGTGCCAGCAGCTTGGGCCACCGAAACACTGAAGCTTTCTTT. Together with reference TRBV5-6 and TRBJ1-1, the CDR3 gives the full variable domain: DAGVTQSPTHLIKTRGQQVTLRCSPKSGHDTVSWYQQALGQGPQFIFQYYEEEERQRGNFPDRFSGHQFPNYSSELNVNALLLGDSALYLCASSLGHRNTEAFFGQGTRLTVV.

V and J are TRBV19 and TRBJ1-3, with D perhaps TRBD1 (6 bases). Trimming left V 11 bases short and J 0 bases short, with 11 bases between. Germline CDR1 LNHDA, CDR2 SQIVND (reference sequence). There are 13 residues in the CDR3. The CDR3 here is CAGGGDSGNTIYF. The CDR3 bases are TGTGCCGGGGGGGGCGACTCTGGAAACACCATATATTTT.

This chain uses TRBV7-2 with TRBJ2-3; TRBD2 agrees at 7 bases. The CDR3 runs to 14 residues. V shed 0 bases, J shed 3 bases, and the junction held 0 bases outside the gene matches. Germline CDR1 and CDR2: SGHTA and FQGNSA. The CDR3 is CASSLAGRTDTQYF. The CDR3 DNA reads as TGTGCCAGCAGCTTAGCCGGGAGGACAGATACGCAGTATTTT.

A few counts support this clone. The chain joins TRBV30 to TRBJ2-2; possible D gene TRBD2, 5 bases. The ends were cut back, 2 bases at V and 7 bases at J, with 11 bases in the middle. The CDR3 is 13 residues long. From germline, CDR1 is GTSNPN and CDR2 SVGIG (reference sequence). The CDR3 reads CAWSLGSNGELFF. Written as DNA, the CDR3 is TGTGCCTGGAGTTTAGGGAGTAACGGGGAGCTGTTTTTT. The entire variable domain, with the rest obtained from reference TRBV30 and TRBJ2-2, is as follows: SQTIHQWPATLVQPVGSPLSLECTVEGTSNPNLYWYRQAAGRGLQLLFYSVGIGQISSEVPQNLSASRPQDRQFILSSKKLLLSDSGFYLCAWSLGSNGELFFGEGSRLTVL.

This clone was seen a single time. The chain carries TRBV9 and TRBJ2-5; D remains unclear. This CDR3 has 13 amino acids. Germline CDR1 and CDR2: SGDLS and YYNGEE. The germline V and J ends were trimmed by 0 bases and 3 bases, with 6 bases remaining between them. CDR3 bases: TGTGCCAGCAGCGTAGGTCGGAAAGAGACCCAGTACTTC. The encoded protein is CASSVGRKETQYF.

CDR3 in DNA: TGTGCCAGCAGCGTAGGAGGGTCCCAAAGCAATCAGCCCCAGCATTTT. Amino acids: CASSVGGSQSNQPQHF. The V and J genes are TRBV9 and TRBJ1-5; no clear D gene. The V end lost 0 bases, the J end lost 1 base, and 11 bases lay between the germline ends. CDR3 length: 16 residues. Looked up from germline, CDR1 is SGDLS and CDR2 is YYNGEE.

The chain is built from TRBV19 and TRBJ2-5, with TRBD2 matching over 8 bases. The CDR3 contains 15 residues. CDR1 is LNHDA, CDR2 SQIVND, per germline (reference sequence). The V gene end was trimmed by 2 bases and the J gene end by 5 bases; junction bases not matched to a gene: 7. The CDR3 region is CASSISSSGYETQYF. CDR3 in DNA: TGTGCCAGTAGTATATCGTCTAGCGGGTATGAGACCCAGTACTTC.

The V and J genes are TRBV2 and TRBJ2-1; D is possibly TRBD1 (7 bases). The CDR3 spans 13 residues. CDR1 SNHLY and CDR2 FYNNEI come from the germline V gene. Trimming left V 3 bases short and J 10 bases short, with 13 bases between. CDR3 sequence: CASSEEGASEQFF. CDR3 coding DNA: TGTGCCAGCAGTGAGGAGGGGGCAAGCGAGCAGTTCTTC. The variable domain in full, with the rest retrieved from reference TRBV2 and TRBJ2-1, is EPEVTQTPSHQVTQMGQEVILRCVPISNHLYFYWYRQILGQKVEFLVSFYNNEISEKSEIFDDQFSVERPDGSNFTLKIRSTKLEDSAMYFCASSEEGASEQFFGPGTRLTVL.

This clone was counted between two and nine times. CDR3 sequence reads: CATSFGGAQETQYF. The CDR3 DNA follows: TGTGCCACCAGTTTTGGGGGAGCGCAAGAGACCCAGTACTTC. The chain couples TRBV15 to TRBJ2-5; perhaps D is TRBD1 or TRBD2 (5 bases each). Germline loops: CDR1 LNHNV, CDR2 YYDKDF (reference sequence). V lost 6 bases and J lost 2, with 13 bases in between. The CDR3 covers 14 residues.

The rearrangement links TRBV6-4 to TRBJ2-3, with a tentative D call TRBD1 (6 bases). The V end was cut by 3 bases, the J end by 3 bases, with 13 bases between. The CDR3 runs 15 residues. Per germline, CDR1 MRHNA and CDR2 SNTAGT. CDR3 loop: CASSEGVQGTDTQYF. CDR3 nucleotides: TGTGCCAGCAGTGAGGGGGTGCAGGGGACAGATACGCAGTATTTT.

CDR3 region: CASGQGNEQYF. Written as DNA, the CDR3 is TGTGCCAGCGGACAGGGGAACGAGCAGTACTTC. The rearrangement links TRBV7-9 to TRBJ2-7; 9 nucleotides align to TRBD1. Trimming cost V 8 bases and J 5 bases; bases outside gene matches: 1. Germline CDR1 is SEHNR and CDR2 is FQNEAQ (reference sequence). The CDR3 spans 11 residues.

The V and J genes are TRBV29-1 and TRBJ2-1; the D call may be TRBD1 or TRBD2 (5 bases each). This CDR3 spans 12 amino acids. V was cut by 7 bases and J by 6 bases, with 13 bases left in between. Germline lookup yields CDR1 SQVTM and CDR2 ANQGSEA. The CDR3 region has the DNA TGCAGCGCCTCTCGGGGCGTCAATGAGCAGTTCTTC. This translates into CSASRGVNEQFF.

The chain employs TRBV5-6 and TRBJ1-2; possible D gene TRBD1, 5 bases. The germline gives CDR1 SGHDT, CDR2 YYEEEE. Trimming stripped 2 bases from V and 4 bases from J, with 15 bases between. The CDR3 is 15 residues long. The CDR3 DNA reads TGTGCCAGCAGCTTAAGACAGTCAAAGGGCTATGGCTACACCTTC. Encoded protein: CASSLRQSKGYGYTF.

The J gene is TRBJ2-3, the V gene TRBV5-1; no definite D call. The CDR3 has 11 residues. The germline gives CDR1 SGHRS, CDR2 YFSETQ. Trimming took off 3 bases at V and 2 bases at J, with 1 base between the two ends. The DNA of the CDR3 is TGCGCCAGCAGCTCCACAGATACGCAGTATTTT. This codes for CASSSTDTQYF. Complete variable domain (other parts from reference TRBV5-1 and TRBJ2-3): KAGVTQTPRYLIKTRGQQVTLSCSPISGHRSVSWYQQTPGQGLQFLFEYFSETQRNKGNFPGRFSGRQFSNSRSEMNVSTLELGDSALYLCASSSTDTQYFGPGTRLTVL.

About this clone: This sequence is one base from a far larger clone and is likely a read error. Other nucleotide sequences in the sample specify the same CDR3. The chain is built from TRBV4-1 and TRBJ2-7; TRBD1 or TRBD2 may be the D gene (5 bases each). This CDR3 has 13 residues. CDR1 and CDR2 from the germline V gene are MGHRA and YSYEKL. The CDR3 bases are TGCGCTAGCAGAAGGGACCTCAATTCCGAGCAGTACTTC. As protein: CASRRDLNSEQYF.

The chain is built from TRBV5-5 and TRBJ2-3; D possibly matches TRBD1 or TRBD2 (5 bases each). The germline V gene has CDR1 SGHKS and CDR2 YYEKEE (reference sequence). Between the trimmed V and J ends, which lost 7 bases and 2 bases, there was a span of 14 bases. CDR3 length: 14 residues. This CDR3 is CASGQQDSTDTQYF. Here the CDR3 DNA reads TGTGCCAGCGGACAACAGGACTCCACAGATACGCAGTATTTT. Together with reference TRBV5-5 and TRBJ2-3, the CDR3 gives the full variable domain: DAGVTQSPTHLIKTRGQQVTLRCSPISGHKSVSWYQQVLGQGPQFIFQYYEKEERGRGNFPDRFSARQFPNYSSELNVNALLLGDSALYLCASGQQDSTDTQYFGPGTRLTVL.

This clone appeared a single time. This rearrangement joins TRBV5-8 to TRBJ1-2; perhaps TRBD1 as D (5 bases). Germline V CDR1 and CDR2: SGHTS, YDEGEE. The CDR3 consists of 15 residues. V was trimmed by 1 base and J by 8 bases, leaving 18 bases between them. The CDR3 bases are TGTGCCAGCAGCTTGTGGGGCCAGGAGGGAGTCGGCTACACCTTC. It specifies CASSLWGQEGVGYTF.

This clone showed up just once. The gene calls are TRBV7-8 and TRBJ1-4; TRBD1 aligns across 7 bases. V dropped 0 bases and J dropped 7; count of bases not matched to a gene: 8. Germline-derived CDR1 and CDR2 are SGHVS and FQNEAQ. CDR3 size: 16 residues. The DNA for the CDR3 is TGTGCCAGCAGCTTAGCGCTAGCAGGGGGAGGTGAAAAACTGTTTTTT. Its protein product is CASSLALAGGGEKLFF.

CDR3 protein: CASSYRQGISYEQYF. The CDR3 DNA sequence: TGTGCCAGCAGTTACCGGCAGGGTATTTCCTACGAGCAGTACTTC. The chain recombines TRBV6-5 with TRBJ2-7; a weak D match, TRBD1 (5 bases). Trimming shortened V by 2 bases and J by 1 base, and 12 bases separated the two germline ends. The length of the CDR3 is 15 residues. Germline values: CDR1 MNHEY, CDR2 SVGAGI.

The chain joins TRBV1 to TRBJ1-5; TRBD1 is taken as the D call from the table, unchecked against the DNA. TRBV1 is given as a pseudogene. This CDR3 has 15 amino acids. CDR3: CTSSLGQGPGQPQHF. The CDR3 DNA reads TGCACCAGCAGCCTGGGACAGGGGCCAGGGCAGCCCCAGCATTTT.

The chain recombines TRBV29-1 with TRBJ2-3; D ambiguous. The germline gives CDR1 SQVTM, CDR2 ANQGSEA. V dropped 6 bases and J dropped 2 bases, with 12 bases sitting between them. There are 13 residues in the CDR3. The CDR3 sequence is CSVPPALTDTQYF. For the CDR3, the DNA is TGCAGCGTCCCCCCGGCCCTCACAGATACGCAGTATTTT.

The V gene is TRBV7-9, the J gene TRBJ2-7; 7 bases match TRBD2. Germline V gives CDR1 SEHNR, CDR2 FQNEAQ (reference sequence). CDR3 length: 14 amino acids. With V trimmed by 4 bases and J by 2 bases, 5 bases remained unmatched. The CDR3 protein is CASSWGGRPYEQYF. The CDR3 DNA reads as TGTGCCAGCAGCTGGGGGGGACGGCCCTACGAGCAGTACTTC.

J is TRBJ2-7 and V is TRBV5-4, with unresolved D. V was trimmed by 5 bases and J by 2 bases, leaving 11 bases between them. Germline V gene data show CDR1 as SGHNT and CDR2 as YYREEE (reference sequence). The CDR3 covers 13 residues. CDR3 protein: CASSSGVTYEQYF. The DNA of the CDR3 is TGTGCCAGCAGTTCTGGGGTGACCTACGAGCAGTACTTC.

The J gene is TRBJ2-5, the V gene TRBV7-6; TRBD1 agrees at 7 bases. CDR1 is SGHVS, CDR2 FNYEAQ, per germline. The CDR3 length is 15 residues. The V and J ends lost 4 bases and 2 bases, in that order; junction bases with no gene match: 7. CDR3 DNA sequence: TGTGCCAGCAGCTCGCGGACAGGACCTCAAGAGACCCAGTACTTC. This encodes CASSSRTGPQETQYF.

The chain joins TRBV28 to TRBJ2-1; no reliable D call. CDR3 length: 11 amino acids. Germline V gene data show CDR1 as MDHEN and CDR2 as SYDVKM. Trimming took off 3 bases at V and 7 bases at J, with 4 bases between the two ends. CDR3 DNA: TGTGCCAGCAGTTTTGCAAATGAGCAGTTCTTC. This encodes CASSFANEQFF.

The V call is TRBV28, the J call TRBJ2-5, with TRBD2 identical over 10 bases. The CDR3 sequence is 17 residues long. In germline, CDR1 is MDHEN, CDR2 SYDVKM. V was pared by 3 bases and J by 2 bases, with 9 bases of the junction left unmatched. CDR3 sequence (DNA): TGTGCCAGCAGTTTTTCCCGGACTAGCGGTTATCAAGAGACCCAGTACTTC. Protein product: CASSFSRTSGYQETQYF.

Turning to this clone: This is likely an artifact of a read error, given a far larger clone one base away. The same CDR3 is also encoded by other DNA sequences in this sample. This rearrangement joins TRBV19 to TRBJ2-2; tentative D call: TRBD2 (6 bases). This CDR3 region has 14 residues. Per the germline V gene, CDR1 is LNHDA and CDR2 is SQIVND (reference sequence). The CDR3 spells CASSISRRAGELFF. The CDR3 DNA reads as TGTGCCAGTAGTATTTCCAGGAGGGCCGGAGAGCTGTTTTTT.

The rearrangement links TRBV27 to TRBJ1-5; D gene uncertain. This CDR3 is built from 17 residues. Trimming removed 6 bases from V and 3 bases from J, with 21 bases in between. Germline CDR1 reads MNHEY; CDR2 reads SMNVEV (reference sequence). CDR3 DNA sequence: TGTGCCAGCAGCCCTAACCCGGGCAGGACGATCAATCAGCCCCAGCATTTT. Protein sequence: CASSPNPGRTINQPQHF.